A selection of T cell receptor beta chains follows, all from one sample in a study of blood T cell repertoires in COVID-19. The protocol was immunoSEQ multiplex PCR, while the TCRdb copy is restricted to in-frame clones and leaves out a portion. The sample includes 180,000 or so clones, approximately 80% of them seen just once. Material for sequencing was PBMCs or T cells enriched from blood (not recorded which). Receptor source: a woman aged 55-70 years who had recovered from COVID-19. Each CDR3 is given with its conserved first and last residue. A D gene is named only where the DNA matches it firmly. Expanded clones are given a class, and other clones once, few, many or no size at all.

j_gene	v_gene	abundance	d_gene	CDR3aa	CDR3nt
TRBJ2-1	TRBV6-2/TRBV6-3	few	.	CASSYSWRVQFF	TGTGCCAGCAGTTACTCATGGAGGGTTCAATTCTTC
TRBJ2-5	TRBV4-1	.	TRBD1	CASSQGPGQGARETQYF	TGCGCCAGCAGCCAAGGACCGGGACAGGGGGCTCGGGAGACCCAGTACTTC
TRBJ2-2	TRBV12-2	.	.	CASRVPGKENTGELFF	TGTGCAAGTCGCGTCCCAGGGAAGGAGAACACCGGGGAGCTGTTTTTT
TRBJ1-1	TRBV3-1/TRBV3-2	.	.	CASSNGHLNTEAFF	TGTGCCAGCAGCAATGGACACTTGAACACTGAAGCTTTCTTT
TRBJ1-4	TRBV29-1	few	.	CSGQWANEKLFF	TGCAGCGGACAGTGGGCTAATGAAAAACTGTTTTTT
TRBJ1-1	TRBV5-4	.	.	CASSLDSNEAFF	TGTGCCAGCAGCCTTGACAGCAATGAAGCTTTCTTT
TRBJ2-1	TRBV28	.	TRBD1	CASSLGDRVNEQFF	TGTGCCAGCAGTTTAGGGGACAGAGTCAATGAGCAGTTCTTC
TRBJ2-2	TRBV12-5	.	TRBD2	CASGPAGGRTGELFF	TGTGCTAGTGGTCCGGCGGGGGGGCGAACCGGGGAGCTGTTTTTT
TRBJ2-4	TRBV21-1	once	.	CASRHVQGTVNIQYF	TGTGCCAGCAGACATGTCCAGGGGACAGTAAACATTCAGTACTTC
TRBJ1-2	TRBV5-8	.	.	CASSPGQGRAVYGYTF	TGTGCCAGCAGCCCTGGCCAGGGTCGTGCGGTCTATGGCTACACCTTC
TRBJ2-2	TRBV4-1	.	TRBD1	CASSQDLGTGYSGELFF	TGCGCCAGCAGCCAAGATTTGGGGACAGGGTACTCCGGGGAGCTGTTTTTT
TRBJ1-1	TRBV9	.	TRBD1	CASSVDRDSIDTEAFF	TGTGCCAGCAGCGTAGACCGGGACAGTATAGACACTGAAGCTTTCTTT
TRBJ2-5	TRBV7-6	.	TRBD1	CASSRDRDRAETQYF	TGTGCCAGCAGCAGGGACAGGGACCGCGCGGAGACCCAGTACTTC
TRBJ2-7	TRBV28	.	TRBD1	CASNEGAPSYEQYF	TGTGCCAGCAATGAGGGGGCGCCGTCTTACGAGCAGTACTTC
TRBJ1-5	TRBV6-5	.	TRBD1	CASGGQGALQPQHF	TGTGCCAGCGGGGGACAGGGGGCCCTTCAGCCCCAGCATTTT
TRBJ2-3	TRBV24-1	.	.	CATSRRYTDTQYF	TGTGCCACCAGTCGCAGATACACAGATACGCAGTATTTT
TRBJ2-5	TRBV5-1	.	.	CASSRTREETQYF	TGCGCCAGCAGCCGCACCAGGGAAGAGACCCAGTACTTC
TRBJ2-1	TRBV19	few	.	CATPRVSSYNEQFF	TGTGCCACCCCTCGCGTAAGCTCCTACAATGAGCAGTTCTTC
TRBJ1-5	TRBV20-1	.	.	CSASRSNQPQHF	TGCAGTGCTAGTCGGAGCAATCAGCCCCAGCATTTT
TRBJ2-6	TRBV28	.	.	CASSDSSGANVPTF	TGTGCCAGCAGCGACAGCTCTGGGGCCAACGTCCCGACTTTC
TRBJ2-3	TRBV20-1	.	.	CSASRVATDTQYF	TGCAGTGCTAGTCGGGTAGCCACAGATACGCAGTATTTT
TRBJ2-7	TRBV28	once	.	CASSLNAWTASYEQYF	TGTGCCAGCAGTTTAAATGCGTGGACAGCCTCCTACGAGCAGTACTTC
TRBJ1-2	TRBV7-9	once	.	CASSPGQNPNYGYTF	TGTGCCAGCAGCCCAGGACAGAACCCTAACTATGGCTACACCTTC
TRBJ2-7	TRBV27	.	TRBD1	CASRGTGRTYEQYF	TGTGCCAGCAGAGGGACAGGCCGTACCTACGAGCAGTACTTC
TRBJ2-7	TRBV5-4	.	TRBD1	CASSSGQVTYEQYF	TGTGCCAGCAGCTCTGGACAGGTAACCTACGAGCAGTACTTC
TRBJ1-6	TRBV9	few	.	CASSVGSNNSPLHF	TGTGCCAGCAGCGTAGGTAGCAATAATTCACCCCTCCACTTT
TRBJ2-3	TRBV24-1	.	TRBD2	CATSDHLAGTDTQYF	TGTGCCACCAGTGATCACCTAGCGGGCACAGATACGCAGTATTTT
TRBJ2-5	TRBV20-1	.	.	CSATEETQYF	TGCAGTGCTACGGAAGAGACCCAGTACTTC
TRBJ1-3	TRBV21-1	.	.	CASTAPGSSGNTIYF	TGTGCCAGCACCGCCCCGGGAAGCTCTGGAAACACCATATATTTT
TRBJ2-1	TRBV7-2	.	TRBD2	CASSSSGGPRQFF	TGTGCCAGCAGCTCTAGCGGGGGGCCACGTCAGTTCTTC
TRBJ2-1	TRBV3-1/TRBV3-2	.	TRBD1	CASSQRGGKQFF	TGTGCCAGCAGCCAACGAGGGGGCAAGCAGTTCTTC
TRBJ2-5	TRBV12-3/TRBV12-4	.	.	CASSFLGEETQYF	TGTGCCAGCAGTTTTTTGGGAGAGGAGACCCAGTACTTC
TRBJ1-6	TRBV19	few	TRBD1	CASTPTGEHSPLHF	TGTGCCAGTACCCCGACAGGGGAGCATTCACCCCTCCACTTT
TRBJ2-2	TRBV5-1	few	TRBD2	CASSLRSSGRVNTGELFF	TGCGCCAGCAGCTTAAGGAGTAGCGGGAGAGTGAACACCGGGGAGCTGTTTTTT
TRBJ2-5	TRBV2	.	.	CASTVAETQETQYF	TGTGCCAGCACCGTAGCGGAGACCCAAGAGACCCAGTACTTC
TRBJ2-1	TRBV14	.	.	CASSPLSRVTRVNEQFF	TGTGCCAGCAGCCCCCTTTCGCGGGTCACACGGGTCAATGAGCAGTTCTTC
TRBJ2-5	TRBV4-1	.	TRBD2	CASSLAGGETQYF	TGCGCCAGCAGCTTAGCGGGGGGGGAGACCCAGTACTTC
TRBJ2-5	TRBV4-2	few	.	CASSQVGRGAKETQYF	TGTGCCAGCAGCCAAGTCGGCCGGGGGGCCAAAGAGACCCAGTACTTC
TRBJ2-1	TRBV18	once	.	CASSRNRDNEQFF	TGTGCCAGCTCAAGGAACAGGGACAATGAGCAGTTCTTC
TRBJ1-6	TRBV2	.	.	CASSGGVGSPLHF	TGTGCCAGCAGTGGGGGGGTGGGATCACCCCTCCACTTT
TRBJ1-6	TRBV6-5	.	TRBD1	CASSYSGQDWSPLHF	TGTGCCAGCAGTTACTCGGGACAGGACTGGTCACCCCTCCACTTT
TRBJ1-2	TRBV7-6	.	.	CASSAGFDGYTF	TGTGCCAGCAGCGCAGGGTTTGATGGCTACACCTTC
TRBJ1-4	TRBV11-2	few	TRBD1	CASSPGTGGYREKLFF	TGTGCCAGCAGCCCCGGGACAGGGGGATATAGGGAAAAACTGTTTTTT